The 20 T cell receptor beta chains reported below all come from one sample, sequenced in a study of T cells in Graves' hyperthyroidism and ophthalmopathy. Amplification targeted TCR beta CDR3 regions from RNA transcripts. HTBI primers were employed in a first-round RT-PCR of the TCR CDR3. Each CDR3 protein gets one entry after TCRdb re-called the multiplex PCR reads with MiXCR. The repertoire holds about 640,000 distinct CDR3 sequences, with more than 14% as singletons. Sample: blood. Receptor source: a woman in her forties or fifties with Graves' ophthalmopathy.

This clonotype was recorded at least ten times. The chain has TRBV28 and TRBJ1-1; D is unresolved. The CDR3 has 15 amino acids. Germline lookup yields CDR1 MDHEN and CDR2 SYDVKM. V lost 7 bases and J lost 0, with 15 bases in between. The CDR3, as DNA: TGTGCCAGCACCCCCCCGTTCAGAGTGAACACTGAAGCTTTCTTT. It is translated as CASTPPFRVNTEAFF. Based on the CDR3 plus reference TRBV28 and TRBJ1-1, the full variable domain is DVKVTQSSRYLVKRTGEKVFLECVQDMDHENMFWYRQDPGLGLRLIYFSYDVKMKEKGDIPEGYSVSREKKERFSLILESASTNQTSMYLCASTPPFRVNTEAFFGQGTRLTVV.

As to this clonotype: This could be a read error, since a much larger clone is one nucleotide away. A read error is likely, as this CDR3 ends without the conserved phenylalanine or tryptophan. The J gene is TRBJ2-3, the V gene TRBV24-1, with D possibly matching TRBD2 (5 bases). CDR1 and CDR2 from the germline V gene are KGHDR and SFDVKD. V dropped 4 bases and J dropped 7 bases, with 11 bases sitting between them. The CDR3 is made up of 13 amino acids. This chain's CDR3 is CATSETLANTQYL. The CDR3 DNA reads TGTGCCACCAGTGAGACCCTAGCAAATACGCAGTATCTT.

This clonotype was picked up many times. This chain links TRBV10-3 with TRBJ1-1; D call uncertain. The CDR3 loop spans 13 amino acids. From germline, CDR1 is ENHRY and CDR2 SYGVKD. V lost 3 bases and J 4 bases, leaving 9 bases between the germline ends. CDR3 nucleotide sequence: TGTGCCATCAGTGAACTAACGACCACTGAAGCTTTCTTT. Its protein is CAISELTTTEAFF.

This clonotype was detected ten times or more. The rearrangement joins TRBV6-1 to TRBJ1-4, with D possibly being TRBD1 (5 bases). This CDR3 is built from 15 residues. Trimming removed 0 bases at V and 1 base at J, with 6 bases between. Germline V gene data show CDR1 as MNHNS and CDR2 as SASEGT. The CDR3 nucleotides are TGTGCCAGCAGTGAAGCAGGGGTAACTAATGAAAAACTGTTTTTT. This codes for CASSEAGVTNEKLFF.

This clonotype showed up many times. The rearrangement joins TRBV6-1 to TRBJ2-7; 8 bases agree with TRBD2. V lost 5 bases, J lost 0 bases, and 6 bases stayed unmatched. The germline V gene encodes CDR1 MNHNS and CDR2 SASEGT. The CDR3 covers 15 residues. CDR3 sequence (DNA): TGTGCCAGCAGTTCCCCCGGACTAGCCTCCTACGAGCAGTACTTC. Protein product: CASSSPGLASYEQYF.

The chain uses TRBV9 and TRBJ2-1; D is possibly TRBD2 (6 bases). Germline lookup yields CDR1 SGDLS and CDR2 YYNGEE. The length of the CDR3 is 20 residues. The ends were cut back, 0 bases at V and 0 bases at J, with 22 bases in the middle. The CDR3 nucleotides are TGTGCCAGCAGCGTAGGGCTTGTTGGCGGGACTTCGAGCTCCTACAATGAGCAGTTCTTC. Translating it yields CASSVGLVGGTSSSYNEQFF.

The chain joins TRBV6-5 to TRBJ1-1; possible D gene TRBD1, 5 bases. The V end was cut by 3 bases, the J end by 1 base, with 12 bases between. Germline values: CDR1 MNHEY, CDR2 SVGAGI. This CDR3 is 15 amino acids long. The CDR3 loop reads CASSYTAGGNTEAFF. DNA of the CDR3: TGTGCCAGCAGTTATACCGCGGGGGGGAACACTGAAGCTTTCTTT.

This clonotype showed up many times. The chain employs TRBV11-1 and TRBJ2-2; 9 bases line up with TRBD1. The V segment lost 7 bases and the J segment 7 bases; nucleotides outside the gene matches: 10. The CDR3 is 15 residues long. Germline-derived CDR1 and CDR2 are SGHAT and FQDESV (reference sequence). CDR3 sequence reads: CASNTWDRDNGELFF. The CDR3 nucleotides read TGTGCCAGCAACACCTGGGACAGGGACAACGGGGAGCTGTTTTTT.

This clonotype was found a few times. V is TRBV24-1 and J is TRBJ2-4; D might be TRBD1 (6 bases). Per the germline V gene, CDR1 is KGHDR and CDR2 is SFDVKD. The CDR3 is made up of 18 amino acids. Between the trimmed V and J ends, which lost 5 bases and 0 bases, there was a span of 19 bases. As DNA, the CDR3 is TGTGCCACCAGTGGTCCGAGACAGGTGTGGATAGCCAAAAACATTCAGTACTTC. Translation: CATSGPRQVWIAKNIQYF.

Ten or more counts support this clonotype. The V gene is TRBV7-2, the J gene TRBJ2-2, with D possibly TRBD2 on 5 matching bases. The length of the CDR3 is 17 residues. Germline V lookup: CDR1 SGHTA, CDR2 FQGNSA. Trimming stripped 5 bases from V and 0 bases from J, with 16 bases between. The CDR3 region is CASSLDPAGTNTGELFF. In nucleotides, the CDR3 is TGTGCCAGCAGCCTCGACCCTGCGGGTACGAACACCGGGGAGCTGTTTTTT.

This clonotype was counted many times. The chain joins TRBV7-2 to TRBJ2-2, with a possible D match to TRBD2 (6 bases). This CDR3 has 16 amino acids. Germline CDR1 reads SGHTA; CDR2 reads FQGNSA. Trimming left V 1 base short and J 4 bases short, with 13 bases between. The CDR3 spells CASSLVAGRATGELFF. The CDR3 DNA is TGTGCCAGCAGCTTAGTTGCGGGGAGAGCCACCGGGGAGCTGTTTTTT.

A note on this clonotype: The junction shows a germline mismatch at one end, possibly a read error. The J gene is TRBJ1-2, the V gene TRBV10-3; D is undetermined. The CDR3 is 13 amino acids. Germline V lookup: CDR1 ENHRY, CDR2 SYGVKD. As DNA, the CDR3 is TGTGCCATCTCTCAGTCAGAGACCTATAGCTACACCTTC. It yields the protein CAISQSETYSYTF.

Regarding this clonotype: The junction departs from germline at one end; a sequencing error may be responsible. This sequence joins TRBV2 and TRBJ2-7; D is undetermined. Germline CDR1 is SNHLY and CDR2 is FYNNEI. The CDR3 totals 14 residues. CDR3 DNA: TGTGCCAGCAGTACGATGTTTGCTACCTACGAGCAGCACTTC. This gives the protein CASSTMFATYEQHF.

This clonotype was seen more than once but under ten times. The J gene is TRBJ1-2, the V gene TRBV24-1; perhaps TRBD1 as D (5 bases). The V end lost 4 bases, the J end lost 7 bases, and 9 bases lay between the germline ends. The CDR3 has 12 residues. Per germline, CDR1 KGHDR and CDR2 SFDVKD. CDR3 nucleotides: TGTGCCACCAGTGACTCAGGGTTTGGCTACACCTTC. It yields the protein CATSDSGFGYTF.

Many counts were recorded for this clonotype. The V and J genes are TRBV7-9 and TRBJ2-1; no reliable D call. The germline gives CDR1 SEHNR, CDR2 FQNEAQ (reference sequence). The CDR3 extends over 16 amino acids. Trimming took off 1 base at V and 4 bases at J, with 14 bases between the two ends. This chain's CDR3 is CASSLDVGLGYNEQFF. DNA for the CDR3: TGTGCCAGCAGCTTAGACGTGGGTCTGGGGTACAATGAGCAGTTCTTC.

This clonotype was observed many times. V is TRBV9 and J is TRBJ2-1; the D gene is possibly TRBD2 (6 bases). The CDR3 spans 15 residues. Trimming removed 3 bases at V and 0 bases at J, with 10 bases between. CDR1 and CDR2 from the germline V gene are SGDLS and YYNGEE. The DNA for the CDR3 is TGTGCCAGCAGCGGGCCGGGAGCCTCCTACAATGAGCAGTTCTTC. Amino acid sequence: CASSGPGASYNEQFF.

This clonotype was seen only a few times. A read error may be the cause here, since a much bigger clone is one base away. V gene TRBV12-3 or TRBV12-4 combines with J gene TRBJ1-1; D not certain. V lost 7 bases and J lost 3, with 12 bases in between. This CDR3 region has 13 residues. The CDR3 loop is CASNLNLDTEAFF. CDR3 nucleotide sequence: TGTGCCAGCAATCTAAACCTTGACACTGAAGCTTTCTTT.

This clonotype was detected many times. The chain has TRBV6-1 and TRBJ1-1; D possibly corresponds to TRBD1 (5 bases). The CDR3 has 13 residues. Per germline, CDR1 MNHNS and CDR2 SASEGT. Trimming left V 5 bases short and J 3 bases short, with 10 bases between. CDR3 DNA: TGTGCCAGCAGTCAGACAGTGTACACTGAAGCTTTCTTT. The encoded protein is CASSQTVYTEAFF.

This sequence joins TRBV28 and TRBJ2-2; the D gene could be TRBD1 or TRBD2 (5 bases each). This CDR3 is built from 16 residues. Trimming cost V 4 bases and J 0 bases, with 12 bases left between them. Germline V CDR1 and CDR2: MDHEN, SYDVKM. The CDR3 region is CASSSSGPPNTGELFF. In DNA form, the CDR3 reads TGTGCCAGCAGTTCATCGGGACCCCCGAACACCGGGGAGCTGTTTTTT.

This clonotype was found a few times. V and J are TRBV6-1 and TRBJ1-5; D is uncertain. The V end lost 2 bases, the J end lost 0 bases, and 8 bases lay between the germline ends. There are 15 residues in the CDR3. Looked up from germline, CDR1 is MNHNS and CDR2 is SASEGT. The CDR3 bases are TGTGCCAGCAGTGAAACGGGCTATAGCAATCAGCCCCAGCATTTT. Its translation is CASSETGYSNQPQHF.